This T cell receptor (beta chain) appears in the sequencing data of a study of blood T cell repertoires in COVID-19. Seattle's enrolled individuals joined amid active infection and were then monitored longitudinally. This CDR3 comprises 16 residues. Trimming cost V 5 bases and J 0 bases; bases outside gene matches: 6. Germline CDR1 LNHDA, CDR2 SQIVND (reference sequence). In the original processing: Amplification of reference gene primers provided the estimated nucleated cell counts. TCRdb's copy holds only in-frame clones and misses some; the assay was immunoSEQ multiplex PCR. That table supplies the V and J calls and clone size; D and trimming were determined from the DNA. Here the sample spans 300,000 to 350,000 clones, roughly 90% being singletons.

This receptor was identified in a woman in her twenties or thirties with COVID-19, enrolled during active disease. This chain uses TRBV19 with TRBJ2-2; TRBD1 agrees at 7 bases. Sequenced material: peripheral blood. CDR3 DNA: TGTGCCAGTAGTTACCTTGACAGGGCGAACACCGGGGAGCTGTTTTTT. It yields the protein CASSYLDRANTGELFF.